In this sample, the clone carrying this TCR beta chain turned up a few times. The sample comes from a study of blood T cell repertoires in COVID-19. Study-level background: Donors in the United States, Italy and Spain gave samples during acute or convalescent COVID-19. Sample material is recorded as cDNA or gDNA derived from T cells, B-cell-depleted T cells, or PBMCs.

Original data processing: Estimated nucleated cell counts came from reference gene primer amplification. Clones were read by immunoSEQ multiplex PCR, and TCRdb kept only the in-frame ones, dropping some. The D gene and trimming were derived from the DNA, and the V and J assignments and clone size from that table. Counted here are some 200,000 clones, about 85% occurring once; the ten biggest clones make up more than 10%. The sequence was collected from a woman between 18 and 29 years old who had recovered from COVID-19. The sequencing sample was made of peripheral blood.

CDR3 nucleotide sequence: TGCGCCAGCAGTGCAGCGGGAGCGTTAGGAGAGACCCAGTACTTC. Its translation is CASSAAGALGETQYF. The rearrangement joins TRBV10-1 to TRBJ2-5; the match to TRBD2 covers 8 bases. V lost 4 bases, J lost 4 bases, and 8 bases stayed unmatched. Germline values: CDR1 WNHNN, CDR2 SYGVQD (reference sequence). The CDR3 consists of 15 residues.